The clone carrying this T cell receptor (beta chain) has a handful of counts. These data are taken from a study of T cells in Graves' hyperthyroidism and ophthalmopathy. TCR beta CDR3 region amplification was performed from RNA transcripts. The study used the HTBI primer set for a first-round RT-PCR of the TCR CDR3. TCRdb ran MiXCR on the multiplex PCR reads and lists one entry per CDR3 protein. The repertoire consists of approximately 380,000 distinct CDR3 sequences, with 15% to 20% occurring once and the leading ten covering around 3.4%. The CDR3 loop spans 15 amino acids. From germline, CDR1 is LGHNA and CDR2 YNFKEQ. V gave up 0 bases and J gave up 4 bases, with 10 bases separating them.

The chain joins TRBV4-2 to TRBJ1-3; D is perhaps TRBD1 (5 bases). The clonotype comes from a woman younger than 35 with Graves' hyperthyroidism. Sequenced sample: blood. The CDR3 bases are TGTGCCAGCAGCCAAGAAGGCGGACACGGAAACACCATATATTTT. It yields the protein CASSQEGGHGNTIYF.